Listed below are T cell receptor beta chains from one sample, sequenced in a study of blood T cell repertoires in COVID-19. Profiled with immunoSEQ multiplex PCR; TCRdb holds only in-frame clones, not every one. In the table there are 85,000 to 120,000 clones, around nine tenths of which are singletons. Input material: peripheral blood. The receptors come from a man in his fifties or sixties with active COVID-19. CDR3s include the opening cysteine and the closing phenylalanine or tryptophan. The size field is filled for only some rows; it gives once, few, many or a size class.

abundance,len,v_gene,CDR3aa
-,16,TRBV6-5,CASSSRAGEGMDTQYF
-,14,TRBV6-5,CATEGWTGGGSQYF
-,15,TRBV11-2,CASSLWTSGAGEQFF
once,16,TRBV6-5,CASSYSLAISYNEQFF
-,11,TRBV27,CASGSYLQAFF
-,15,TRBV4-1,CASSRGDRGDTEAFF
-,13,TRBV19,CASSIGQKLEQFF
-,13,TRBV12-5,CASGDGVTDTQYF
-,14,TRBV10-3,CAISAPGQSTEAFF
few,15,TRBV7-9,CASSPSGANTGELFF
-,12,TRBV15,CATSSSEDTIYF
-,14,TRBV7-9,CASTISGGGSPLHF
-,15,TRBV7-8,CASSSGTGNNSPLHF
-,15,TRBV25-1,CASSPAGGPSETQYF
-,12,TRBV6-6,CASLKEDGTQYF
-,13,TRBV18,CASSPGDRNTIYF